This T cell receptor beta chain was obtained from a study of regulatory dendritic cells for organ transplantation. Study overall: Regulatory dendritic cells came from monocytes given vitamin D3 and IL-10.

This CDR3 is built from 14 residues. V lost 3 bases to trimming and J lost 7 bases, with 14 bases between them. Per the germline V gene, CDR1 is SGHNT and CDR2 is YYREEE (reference sequence). This clone came up once. Antigen unknown. CFSE-labeled sorted T cells met regulatory or mature dendritic cells for around 5 days. Using immunoSEQ multiplex PCR, the repertoire was profiled, and TCRdb retains in-frame clones only, with some absent. The profile shows about 17,000 clones, approximately 79% of them singletons. The V gene is TRBV5-4, the J gene TRBJ2-1; D unresolved. Sequenced: memory CD4+ T cells from blood cultured with regulatory dendritic cells. Documented subset: CD45RO+ memory T cells. The clonotype originates from a human donor in good health. CDR3 nucleotide sequence: TGTGCCAGCAGCTCACCGACGACGGATAATGAGCAGTTCTTC. Protein sequence: CASSSPTTDNEQFF.